This T cell receptor (beta chain) is drawn from a study of blood T cell repertoires in COVID-19. Study background: The origin of the acute and convalescent COVID-19 samples was the United States, Italy and Spain.

The germline gives CDR1 KGHSH, CDR2 LQKENI. The V end lost 2 bases, the J end lost 1 base, and 8 bases lay between the germline ends. The CDR3 runs 14 residues. Sequenced by immunoSEQ multiplex PCR; TCRdb stores in-frame clones only, minus some. The sample lists around 80,000 clones, 65% to 85% occurring once. Sequences were obtained from peripheral blood. This TCR was recovered from a woman older than 75 with acute or convalescent COVID-19. This chain uses TRBV18 with TRBJ1-1; D gene unclear. CDR3 nucleotide sequence: TGTGCCAGCTCACCAGTAGAGAGGAACACTGAAGCTTTCTTT. Protein product: CASSPVERNTEAFF.